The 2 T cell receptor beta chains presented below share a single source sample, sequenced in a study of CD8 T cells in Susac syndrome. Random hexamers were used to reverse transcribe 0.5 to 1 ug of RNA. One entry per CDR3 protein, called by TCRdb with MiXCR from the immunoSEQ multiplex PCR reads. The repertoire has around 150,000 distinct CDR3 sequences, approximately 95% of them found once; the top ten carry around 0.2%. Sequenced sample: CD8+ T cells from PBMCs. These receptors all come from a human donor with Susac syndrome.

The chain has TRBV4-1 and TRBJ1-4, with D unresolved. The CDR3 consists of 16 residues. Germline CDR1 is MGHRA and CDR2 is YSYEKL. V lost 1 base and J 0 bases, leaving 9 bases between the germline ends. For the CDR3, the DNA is TGCGCCAGCAGCCAAGCTTTGGGGTCAACTAATGAAAAACTGTTTTTT. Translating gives CASSQALGSTNEKLFF.

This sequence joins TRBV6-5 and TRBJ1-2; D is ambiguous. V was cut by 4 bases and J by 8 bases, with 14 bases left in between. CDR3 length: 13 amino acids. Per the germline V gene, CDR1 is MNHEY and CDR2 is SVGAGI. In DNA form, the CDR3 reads TGTGCCAGCAGTTTACTATCTCAGCAGGGCTACACCTTC. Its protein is CASSLLSQQGYTF.